The T cell receptor beta chain described here comes from a study of T cells after yellow fever vaccination. This clonotype appeared many times. At one end, the junction sequence differs from germline, possibly due to a read error. TCRdb independently ran MiXCR on the 5' RACE reads; one entry per CDR3 protein. This sample has approximately 300,000 distinct CDR3 sequences, with about 10% found just once. This CDR3 has 13 residues. This sequence was found in a man aged 18 to 29 who received the YFV17D yellow fever vaccine. Sample: CD4+ T cells sorted from PBMCs, taken 45 days after the yellow fever booster vaccination. This chain links TRBV12-3 or TRBV12-4 with TRBJ1-2, with TRBD1 as a possible D gene (6 bases). Written as DNA, the CDR3 is TGCGCCAGCAGCTTTACAGGGAACTATGGCTACACCTTC. Encoded protein: CASSFTGNYGYTF.